What follows are 17 T cell receptor beta chains derived from one specimen sequenced in a study of cytomegalovirus exposure and HLA in healthy donors. PCR employed 60 Vbeta and 13 Jbeta primers. Profiled with immunoSEQ multiplex PCR; TCRdb holds only in-frame clones, not every one. The repertoire holds about 120,000 clones, under 85% seen once, with less than 6% in the top ten. The sequencing input was PBMCs. The receptors shown here come from a man younger than 35 in good health and CMV-seropositive.

The V call is TRBV6-1, the J call TRBJ1-5; 7 bases are a match to TRBD1. Germline V gene sequence: CDR1 MNHNS, CDR2 SASEGT. With 5 bases clipped from V and 2 bases from J, the junction kept 3 bases outside the gene matches. The CDR3 is made up of 14 amino acids. CDR3 DNA sequence: TGTGCCAGCAGTCCCGGGACAGGCAATCAGCCCCAGCATTTT. Translating it yields CASSPGTGNQPQHF.

The chain carries TRBV28 and TRBJ1-2; a weak D match, TRBD1 (6 bases). The germline V gene has CDR1 MDHEN and CDR2 SYDVKM. There are 14 residues in the CDR3. Trimming took 3 bases from V and 4 from J, leaving 12 bases between them. The CDR3 DNA follows: TGTGCCAGCAGTTTCTTCCAGGGGAGCTATGGCTACACCTTC. Its translation is CASSFFQGSYGYTF.

The V call is TRBV7-9, the J call TRBJ1-2; D ambiguous. The CDR3 loop spans 13 amino acids. Trimming cost V 5 bases and J 4 bases, with 11 bases left between them. Germline-derived CDR1 and CDR2 are SEHNR and FQNEAQ (reference sequence). CDR3 bases: TGTGCCAGCAGCGATGAGGCCTCCTATGGCTACACCTTC. Translating it yields CASSDEASYGYTF. The complete variable domain, with remaining parts taken from reference TRBV7-9 and TRBJ1-2, reads DTGVSQNPRHKITKRGQNVTFRCDPISEHNRLYWYRQTLGQGPEFLTYFQNEAQLEKSRLLSDRFSAERPKGSFSTLEIQRTEQGDSAMYLCASSDEASYGYTFGSGTRLTVV.

The rearrangement joins TRBV5-1 to TRBJ2-1, with TRBD2 identical over 7 bases. Trimming cost V 0 bases and J 2 bases; bases outside gene matches: 2. The CDR3 length is 15 residues. Looked up from germline, CDR1 is SGHRS and CDR2 is YFSETQ. The CDR3 bases are TGCGCCAGCAGCTTGGTCCTAGCGGCCTACAATGAGCAGTTCTTC. It specifies CASSLVLAAYNEQFF.

V usage is TRBV6-5 and J usage is TRBJ1-1; 8 nucleotides align to TRBD1. Germline CDR1 MNHEY, CDR2 SVGAGI. The CDR3 length is 15 residues. V trimming: 6 bases; J trimming: 0 bases; junction bases outside the gene matches: 6. In nucleotides, the CDR3 is TGTGCCAGCAGCGACAGGGGTAGCATGAACACTGAAGCTTTCTTT. Its translation is CASSDRGSMNTEAFF.

The J gene is TRBJ2-7, the V gene TRBV5-1, with 11 bases aligning to TRBD2. V was clipped by 2 bases and J by 3 bases; unmatched bases: 7. The CDR3 length is 16 residues. Germline CDR1 SGHRS, CDR2 YFSETQ. The CDR3: CASSFGRLAGNYEQYF. CDR3 nucleotides: TGCGCCAGCAGCTTCGGGAGACTAGCGGGAAACTACGAGCAGTACTTC.

This clone was picked up a small number of times. The J gene is TRBJ2-1, the V gene TRBV28; weak D call: TRBD2 (6 bases). This CDR3 spans 14 amino acids. Trimming stripped 3 bases from V and 15 bases from J, with 21 bases between. Germline loops: CDR1 MDHEN, CDR2 SYDVKM. Here the CDR3 reads CASSLPASTGSLFF. The DNA for the CDR3 is TGTGCCAGCAGTTTGCCTGCTTCCACCGGGAGCCTGTTCTTC.

The chain uses TRBV5-1 and TRBJ2-3, with 13 positions matching TRBD2. Trimming took 7 bases from V and 4 from J; bases not matched to a gene: 9. Germline V gene sequence: CDR1 SGHRS, CDR2 YFSETQ. The CDR3 runs to 16 residues. The CDR3 region is CASGLAGAALSDTQYF. The CDR3, as DNA: TGCGCCAGCGGACTAGCGGGGGCGGCCTTGTCAGATACGCAGTATTTT.

In regard to this clone: One end of the junction does not line up with germline, which may come from a read error. The chain combines TRBV4-1 with TRBJ1-1, with D uncertain. CDR1 and CDR2 from the germline V gene are MGHRA and YSYEKL. CDR3 length equals 13 residues. The CDR3 region is CASGHREGTEAFF. Written as DNA, the CDR3 is TGCGCCAGCGGCCATCGGGAGGGAACTGAAGCTTTCTTT.

CDR3 residues: CASSSPLRVNQPQHF. The DNA for the CDR3 is TGTGCCAGTAGTAGCCCTCTCCGGGTGAATCAGCCCCAGCATTTT. This sequence joins TRBV19 and TRBJ1-5; D is undetermined. Germline V gene data show CDR1 as LNHDA and CDR2 as SQIVND (reference sequence). Trimming took off 4 bases at V and 4 bases at J, with 14 bases between the two ends. The CDR3 spans 15 residues.

V usage is TRBV6-5 and J usage is TRBJ1-6, with D perhaps TRBD1 (5 bases). Germline V CDR1 and CDR2: MNHEY, SVGAGI. The CDR3 loop spans 14 amino acids. Trimming cost V 5 bases and J 7 bases, with 12 bases left between them. The CDR3 bases are TGTGCCAGCAGTAGGCAGGGTAACAATTCACCCCTCCACTTT. This gives the protein CASSRQGNNSPLHF.

This clone has only one observation. V usage is TRBV4-2 and J usage is TRBJ1-2; weak D call: TRBD1 (5 bases). V was shortened by 6 bases and J by 2 bases, with 25 bases between the two germline ends. CDR1 and CDR2 (germline): LGHNA, YNFKEQ. This CDR3 is 18 amino acids long. CDR3 sequence (DNA): TGTGCCAGCAGTCGGGAGCTGTCACCGGGACCGAAAAACTATGGCTACACCTTC. Amino acid sequence: CASSRELSPGPKNYGYTF.

This clone was counted once. The chain carries TRBV6-1 and TRBJ1-5, with D perhaps TRBD1 (6 bases). The CDR3 is made up of 15 amino acids. Trimming took off 7 bases at V and 0 bases at J, with 13 bases between the two ends. CDR1 and CDR2 (germline): MNHNS, SASEGT. CDR3 sequence (DNA): TGTGCCAGCACGCAGGGGACAAATAGCAATCAGCCCCAGCATTTT. Its translation: CASTQGTNSNQPQHF.

Turning to this clone: An end of the junction does not agree with germline; a read error may underlie this. The rearrangement uses TRBV10-3 and TRBJ2-4, with no clear D. The CDR3 runs to 12 residues. The germline gives CDR1 ENHRY, CDR2 SYGVKD. The CDR3 is CAIRSPENSQYF. As DNA, the CDR3 is TGTGCCATCAGGTCTCCAGAAAACAGTCAGTACTTC.

V usage is TRBV9 and J usage is TRBJ2-5; perhaps TRBD2 as D (6 bases). TRBJ2-7 matches the DNA end more closely, so the J call is doubtful. This CDR3 spans 15 amino acids. Germline V gives CDR1 SGDLS, CDR2 YYNGEE. CDR3 region: CASSVEGGTSYEQYF. As DNA, the CDR3 is TGTGCCAGCAGCGTAGAAGGCGGGACCTCCTACGAGCAGTACTTC.

The V call is TRBV18, the J call TRBJ1-2, with a possible D match to TRBD1 (6 bases). Germline values: CDR1 KGHSH, CDR2 LQKENI. The CDR3 length is 14 residues. V was trimmed by 3 bases and J by 6 bases, leaving 14 bases between them. As DNA, the CDR3 is TGTGCCAGCTCACCGGCCGCAGGGGCCAATGGCTACACCTTC. This codes for CASSPAAGANGYTF.

This clone occurred once. This chain links TRBV28 with TRBJ2-7; possible D gene TRBD2, 5 bases. Deletions cut 1 base from V and 5 bases from J, with 15 bases between. The CDR3 spans 15 residues. Germline assignment: CDR1 MDHEN and CDR2 SYDVKM. CDR3 in amino acids: CASSLSSEDLDEQYF. The CDR3 nucleotides are TGTGCCAGCAGTTTATCATCGGAGGACCTGGACGAGCAGTACTTC.